The next 25 T cell receptor beta chains were all read from a single sample in a study of cytomegalovirus exposure and HLA in healthy donors. The PCR had 60 Vbeta and 13 Jbeta primers. Libraries were prepared by immunoSEQ multiplex PCR; TCRdb keeps only in-frame clonotypes and omits some of them. The table includes under 200,000 clones, roughly 80% detected once. The sequencing input was PBMCs. All receptors come from a girl aged 2 to 10 in good health and CMV-seropositive.

The chain recombines TRBV5-8 with TRBJ2-7; D is uncertain. Looked up from germline, CDR1 is SGHTS and CDR2 is YDEGEE. Trimming cost V 1 base and J 3 bases, with 5 bases left between them. CDR3 size: 12 residues. In nucleotides, the CDR3 is TGTGCCAGCAGCTTGTCCGGCTACGAGCAGTACTTC. Residues: CASSLSGYEQYF. Looking up the rest from reference TRBV5-8 and TRBJ2-7 gives the full variable domain: EAGVTQSPTHLIKTRGQQATLRCSPISGHTSVYWYQQALGLGLQFLLWYDEGEERNRGNFPPRFSGRQFPNYSSELNVNALELEDSALYLCASSLSGYEQYFGPGTRLTVT.

The chain uses TRBV6-1 and TRBJ1-2; unclear D gene. CDR1 MNHNS and CDR2 SASEGT come from the germline V gene. Deletions cut 8 bases from V and 8 bases from J, with 18 bases between. This CDR3 spans 13 amino acids. The CDR3 here is CASRSRRAQGYTF. For the CDR3, the DNA is TGTGCCAGCCGTTCAAGGAGGGCGCAAGGCTACACCTTC.

This clone was detected once. The V and J genes are TRBV19 and TRBJ2-1; 11 nucleotides agree with TRBD2. This CDR3 contains 14 residues. CDR1 and CDR2 from the germline V gene are LNHDA and SQIVND (reference sequence). V was clipped by 8 bases and J by 5 bases; unmatched bases: 5. This CDR3 is CASHLAGGNNEQFF. For the CDR3, the DNA is TGTGCCAGTCATTTAGCGGGAGGGAACAATGAGCAGTTCTTC.

This clone was seen once. J is TRBJ2-5 and V is TRBV14; 8 bases fit TRBD1. Losses at the gene ends were 2 bases for V and 4 bases for J; bases not matched to a gene: 12. Per the germline V gene, CDR1 is SGHDN and CDR2 is FVKESK. This CDR3 has 17 amino acids. CDR3 sequence reads: CASSQRWVRGPGETQYF. The CDR3 DNA is TGTGCCAGCAGCCAACGGTGGGTCAGGGGGCCGGGAGAGACCCAGTACTTC. Combining the CDR3 with reference TRBV14 and TRBJ2-5 gives the whole variable domain EAGVTQFPSHSVIEKGQTVTLRCDPISGHDNLYWYRRVMGKEIKFLLHFVKESKQDESGMPNNRFLAERTGGTYSTLKVQPAELEDSGVYFCASSQRWVRGPGETQYFGPGTRLLVL.

This rearrangement joins TRBV9 to TRBJ2-1; unclear D gene. The CDR3 consists of 15 residues. V lost 0 bases, J lost 0 bases, and 7 bases lay in between. Germline V gene lookup returns CDR1 SGDLS and CDR2 YYNGEE. This CDR3 is CASSVAISSYNEQFF. Here the CDR3 DNA reads TGTGCCAGCAGCGTAGCTATCTCCTCCTACAATGAGCAGTTCTTC. The full variable domain, in which reference TRBV9 and TRBJ2-1 provide the parts outside the CDR3, is DSGVTQTPKHLITATGQRVTLRCSPRSGDLSVYWYQQSLDQGLQFLIQYYNGEERAKGNILERFSAQQFPDLHSELNLSSLELGDSALYFCASSVAISSYNEQFFGPGTRLTVL.

The V call is TRBV6-5, the J call TRBJ2-5; possible D gene TRBD2, 6 bases. The DNA end favors TRBJ2-7, so the J call may be wrong. The CDR3 length is 13 residues. The V gene's germline CDR1 is MNHEY and CDR2 SVGAGI. This CDR3 reads CATAEGLSYEQYF. CDR3 coding DNA: TGTGCCACCGCGGAGGGGCTTTCCTACGAGCAGTACTTC.

A few counts support this clone. The chain is built from TRBV28 and TRBJ2-7, with TRBD2 matching over 13 bases. The V and J ends lost 3 bases and 0 bases, in that order; junction bases with no gene match: 5. Looked up from germline, CDR1 is MDHEN and CDR2 is SYDVKM. This CDR3 region has 17 residues. The CDR3, as DNA: TGTGCCAGCAGTTTTAAGGGACTAGCGGGAACCTCCTACGAGCAGTACTTC. Translation gives CASSFKGLAGTSYEQYF.

The chain recombines TRBV6-5 with TRBJ1-6; D is possibly TRBD1 (5 bases). The CDR3 is 15 residues long. V dropped 4 bases and J dropped 10 bases, with 17 bases sitting between them. Germline V gene sequence: CDR1 MNHEY, CDR2 SVGAGI. CDR3 protein: CASSSGGGRGSPLHF. The CDR3 DNA reads TGTGCCAGCAGTTCTGGGGGGGGGAGAGGCTCACCCCTCCACTTT.

This clone was found once. The gene calls are TRBV7-9 and TRBJ2-2; possibly TRBD1 for D (6 bases). The V and J ends lost 5 bases and 4 bases respectively, with 14 bases between them. CDR3 length equals 15 residues. CDR1 and CDR2 (germline): SEHNR, FQNEAQ (reference sequence). This CDR3 reads CASSNTGWSTGELFF. Here the CDR3 DNA reads TGTGCCAGCAGCAATACAGGGTGGAGCACCGGGGAGCTGTTTTTT. Looking up the rest from reference TRBV7-9 and TRBJ2-2 gives the full variable domain: DTGVSQNPRHKITKRGQNVTFRCDPISEHNRLYWYRQTLGQGPEFLTYFQNEAQLEKSRLLSDRFSAERPKGSFSTLEIQRTEQGDSAMYLCASSNTGWSTGELFFGEGSRLTVL.

The CDR3 DNA reads TGTGCCAGCAGCCCAGACAGGGGGCTTAATGAGCAGTTCTTC. Amino acids: CASSPDRGLNEQFF. This rearrangement joins TRBV5-8 to TRBJ2-1; 10 positions match TRBD1. The ends lost 4 bases at V and 7 bases at J; junction bases unmatched: 5. The CDR3 is 14 residues long. Per germline, CDR1 SGHTS and CDR2 YDEGEE.

This rearrangement joins TRBV9 to TRBJ1-3; 7 bases map to TRBD1. V trimming: 3 bases; J trimming: 4 bases; junction bases outside the gene matches: 4. The CDR3 consists of 14 residues. The germline gives CDR1 SGDLS, CDR2 YYNGEE. Here the CDR3 reads CASSDNRGGNTIYF. As DNA, the CDR3 is TGTGCCAGCAGCGATAACAGGGGAGGAAACACCATATATTTT.

On this clone: One end of the junction does not line up with germline, which may come from a read error. The chain has TRBV7-7 and TRBJ2-2, with 11 bases that match TRBD1. CDR3 length equals 14 residues. CDR1 is SSHAT, CDR2 FNYEAQ, per germline (reference sequence). Here the CDR3 reads CASSPGQGAGELFF. The CDR3 DNA reads TGTGCTAGCAGCCCGGGACAGGGGGCCGGGGAGCTGTTTTTT.

The chain employs TRBV5-1 and TRBJ2-7; TRBD2 might be the D (5 bases). V was cut by 0 bases and J by 7 bases, with 8 bases left in between. The CDR3 has 12 amino acids. Germline-derived CDR1 and CDR2 are SGHRS and YFSETQ. The CDR3 coding sequence is TGCGCCAGCAGCTTGGAATCGGGAGAGCAGTACTTC. As protein: CASSLESGEQYF.

This clone was found once. V gene TRBV19 combines with J gene TRBJ1-5, with 9 bases that match TRBD1. J gave up 6 bases and V 3 bases, and 6 bases lay outside the gene matches. Germline V gene data show CDR1 as LNHDA and CDR2 as SQIVND (reference sequence). This CDR3 comprises 15 residues. The CDR3 nucleotides are TGTGCCAGTAGTATCGGGACAGGGAAGGGTCAGCCCCAGCATTTT. Its translation is CASSIGTGKGQPQHF.

This rearrangement joins TRBV4-1 to TRBJ1-1; 11 nucleotides match TRBD1. From germline, CDR1 is MGHRA and CDR2 YSYEKL. After removal of 4 bases from V and 1 base from J, the junction contained 2 bases not matched to a gene. The CDR3 consists of 15 residues. CDR3 sequence: CASSRTGGPNTEAFF. The CDR3 coding sequence is TGCGCCAGCAGCCGGACAGGGGGCCCGAACACTGAAGCTTTCTTT.

The V gene is TRBV7-8, the J gene TRBJ1-5; D is undetermined. Trimming took off 4 bases at V and 4 bases at J, with 14 bases between the two ends. The CDR3 loop spans 15 amino acids. CDR1 and CDR2 from the germline V gene are SGHVS and FQNEAQ. The CDR3 nucleotides are TGTGCCAGCAGCTCCAACCGCCGAGGAAATCAGCCCCAGCATTTT. This gives the protein CASSSNRRGNQPQHF.

The genes are TRBV5-6 and TRBJ1-1, with no clear D. The CDR3 consists of 15 residues. Per germline, CDR1 SGHDT and CDR2 YYEEEE. The V and J ends lost 2 bases and 5 bases respectively, with 16 bases between them. The CDR3 DNA follows: TGTGCCAGCAGCTTTTCGTATAAGGAGGTTACTGAAGCTTTCTTT. Protein: CASSFSYKEVTEAFF. Drawing the rest from reference TRBV5-6 and TRBJ1-1, the complete variable domain is DAGVTQSPTHLIKTRGQQVTLRCSPKSGHDTVSWYQQALGQGPQFIFQYYEEEERQRGNFPDRFSGHQFPNYSSELNVNALLLGDSALYLCASSFSYKEVTEAFFGQGTRLTVV.

The chain recombines TRBV30 with TRBJ1-5, with D hard to call. The V end lost 5 bases, the J end lost 4 bases, and 12 bases lay between the germline ends. The germline gives CDR1 GTSNPN, CDR2 SVGIG (reference sequence). This CDR3 has 13 amino acids. For the CDR3, the DNA is TGTGCCTGGGGAGAATCGGGAAATCAGCCCCAGCATTTT. The encoded protein is CAWGESGNQPQHF.

The chain employs TRBV4-1 and TRBJ2-3, with 9 nucleotides matching TRBD2. The CDR3 is 17 amino acids. The germline V gene has CDR1 MGHRA and CDR2 YSYEKL. Germline trimming cut 0 bases from V and 1 base from J; bases unmatched to any gene: 5. CDR3 sequence reads: CASSQDWASGGTDTQYF. The CDR3, as DNA: TGCGCCAGCAGCCAAGATTGGGCTAGCGGGGGCACAGATACGCAGTATTTT.

Only one count was recorded for this clone. J is TRBJ2-5 and V is TRBV5-4, with 12 bases identical to TRBD2. The germline CDR1 and CDR2 sequences are SGHNT and YYREEE (reference sequence). The V segment lost 2 bases and the J segment 4 bases; nucleotides outside the gene matches: 9. This CDR3 has 17 amino acids. This chain's CDR3 is CASSFVPQLAGGETQYF. The CDR3 DNA reads as TGTGCCAGCAGCTTCGTGCCGCAACTAGCGGGAGGAGAGACCCAGTACTTC.

The table lists this clone with a few counts. This chain links TRBV14 with TRBJ2-7; 10 positions match TRBD2. The V and J ends lost 4 bases and 1 base, in that order; junction bases with no gene match: 7. Germline V gene data show CDR1 as SGHDN and CDR2 as FVKESK. This CDR3 is built from 16 residues. The CDR3 loop is CASSLGVLAGSYEQYF. The CDR3 bases are TGTGCCAGCAGCCTAGGTGTACTAGCGGGGTCCTACGAGCAGTACTTC.

This clone was detected a few times. The rearrangement joins TRBV5-1 to TRBJ2-3, with 8 bases lining up with TRBD2. Germline trimming cut 8 bases from V and 6 bases from J; bases unmatched to any gene: 11. The CDR3 sequence is 14 residues long. Germline-derived CDR1 and CDR2 are SGHRS and YFSETQ. The CDR3 coding sequence is TGCGCCAGTGCCTGGCGGGAGGTTGGGGATACGCAGTATTTT. Protein: CASAWREVGDTQYF.

This clone was picked up a small number of times. The chain joins TRBV7-9 to TRBJ1-1; D remains unclear. V lost 10 bases and J lost 5, with 20 bases in between. The CDR3 spans 14 residues. CDR1 is SEHNR and CDR2 is FQNEAQ in the germline V gene (reference sequence). The CDR3 is CATSPEGSRTEAFF. Here the CDR3 DNA reads TGTGCCACCTCACCGGAGGGATCGAGGACTGAAGCTTTCTTT.

This clone was seen a handful of times. This chain connects TRBV30 to TRBJ2-7, with D hard to call. V gave up 3 bases and J gave up 0 bases, with 9 bases separating them. The CDR3 is 13 residues long. Germline CDR1 GTSNPN, CDR2 SVGIG (reference sequence). The CDR3 loop is CAWRRSYSYEQYF. CDR3 sequence (DNA): TGTGCCTGGAGGCGGTCCTACTCCTACGAGCAGTACTTC. The whole variable domain, filled in from reference TRBV30 and TRBJ2-7, reads SQTIHQWPATLVQPVGSPLSLECTVEGTSNPNLYWYRQAAGRGLQLLFYSVGIGQISSEVPQNLSASRPQDRQFILSSKKLLLSDSGFYLCAWRRSYSYEQYFGPGTRLTVT.

CDR3 loop: CAWRGNRGQGYGYTF. CDR3 nucleotides: TGTGCCTGGCGTGGGAACAGGGGACAGGGCTATGGCTACACCTTC. The chain couples TRBV30 to TRBJ1-2; 9 bases fit TRBD1. V was clipped by 5 bases and J by 4 bases; unmatched bases: 11. Germline V CDR1 and CDR2: GTSNPN, SVGIG (reference sequence). This CDR3 region has 15 residues.